Given below is one T cell receptor (beta chain) in context. The data were taken from a study of blood T cell repertoires in COVID-19. The germline CDR1 and CDR2 sequences are LNHDA and SQIVND (reference sequence). The CDR3 totals 13 residues. V was trimmed by 3 bases and J by 5 bases, leaving 8 bases between them. Assay used: immunoSEQ multiplex PCR; TCRdb lists only in-frame clones, some missing. The table includes about 140,000 clones, about 80% detected once. The sequenced sample consisted of peripheral blood. This clonotype was sampled from a woman older than 75 in a cohort sampled during active or convalescent COVID-19. The chain joins TRBV19 to TRBJ2-1, with unresolved D. CDR3 sequence reads: CASSIVQNNEQFF. The CDR3, as DNA: TGTGCCAGTAGTATCGTACAGAACAATGAGCAGTTCTTC.